This T cell receptor (beta chain) was sequenced for a study of human T cells and chemical hapten exposure. At the level of the study: Scalp application of diphenylcyclopropenone was performed weekly in patients across the entire approximately 24-week study. The study traced per-sample TCR yield variation mainly to small differences in pooled library volumes.

The time point was: patch test 2, 6 weeks after DPC sensitization. The treatment: therapeutic diphenylcyclopropenone sensitization with weekly scalp DPC. The germline V gene encodes CDR1 LGHNA and CDR2 YSLEER. Trimming pared 0 bases from V and 5 bases from J, leaving 15 bases between. This CDR3 is 16 amino acids long. TCRdb re-called the RACE reads through MiXCR, storing one row per CDR3 protein. The sample contains 80,000 to 100,000 distinct CDR3 sequences, over 7.5% of which appear only once. The input for sequencing was whole blood, taken in connection with sensitization to the hapten diphenylcyclopropenone (DPC). The gene calls are TRBV4-3 and TRBJ2-3; TRBD2 is a possible D gene (5 bases). This TCR derives from a woman between 35 and 50 years old with alopecia areata. Some clones in this sample may be carry-over from other donors' samples. CDR3: CASSQDLPGAGDTQYF. CDR3 coding DNA: TGCGCCAGCAGCCAAGATCTTCCGGGCGCGGGAGATACGCAGTATTTT.